This T cell receptor (beta chain) was found in a study of control samples from healthy donors and cancer patients. The method was immunoSEQ multiplex PCR; TCRdb's version includes in-frame clones alone and lacks a portion of them. Here the sample spans 170,000 or so clones, roughly 92% being singletons. Germline V lookup: CDR1 MNHEY, CDR2 SMNVEV (reference sequence). J gave up 1 base and V 3 bases, and 6 bases lay outside the gene matches. The CDR3 totals 16 residues. This sequence was found in a man between 25 and 39 years old in good health. Sequenced input: blood. The chain couples TRBV27 to TRBJ1-1; 9 nucleotides agree with TRBD1. The CDR3 is CASSFGQGNRNTEAFF. The CDR3 bases are TGTGCCAGCAGTTTTGGACAGGGGAATCGGAACACTGAAGCTTTCTTT.